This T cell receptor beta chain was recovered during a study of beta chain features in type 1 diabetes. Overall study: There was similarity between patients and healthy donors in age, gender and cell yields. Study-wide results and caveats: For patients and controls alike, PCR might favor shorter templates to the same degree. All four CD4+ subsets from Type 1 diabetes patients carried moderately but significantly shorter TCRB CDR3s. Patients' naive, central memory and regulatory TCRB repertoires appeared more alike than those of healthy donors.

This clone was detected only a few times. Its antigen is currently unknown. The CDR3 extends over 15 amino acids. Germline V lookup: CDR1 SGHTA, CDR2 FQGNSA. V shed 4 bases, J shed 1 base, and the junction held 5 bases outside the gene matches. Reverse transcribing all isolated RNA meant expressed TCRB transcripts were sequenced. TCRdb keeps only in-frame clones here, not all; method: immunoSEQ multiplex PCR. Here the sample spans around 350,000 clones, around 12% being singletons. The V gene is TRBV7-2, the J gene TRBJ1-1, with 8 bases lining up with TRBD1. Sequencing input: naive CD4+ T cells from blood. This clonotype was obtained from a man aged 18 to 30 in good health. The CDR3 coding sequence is TGTGCCAGCAGCTCGGACGGGACAGGGAACACTGAAGCTTTCTTT. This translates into CASSSDGTGNTEAFF.